This TCR beta chain was found in a study of blood T cell repertoires in COVID-19. Overall study: Acute and convalescent COVID-19 samples came from the United States, Italy and Spain. Sources were T cells, B-cell-depleted T cells, or PBMCs; the material itself was cDNA or gDNA.

Original methodology: Amplifying reference gene primers gave estimates of nucleated cell counts. Assay: immunoSEQ multiplex PCR; the TCRdb copy retains only in-frame clones and omits some. D and trimming were read from the DNA, whereas the V and J calls and clone size are those reported in that table. The sample records roughly 16,000 clones, 85% to 95% being singletons. This clone was counted once. The TCR was taken from a human donor in a cohort sampled during active COVID-19. The sequencing input was peripheral blood.

CDR3 amino acids: CASSLGSTSGSQTQYF. The CDR3 bases are TGCGCCAGCAGCTTGGGGTCCACTAGCGGCTCCCAGACCCAGTACTTC. The chain employs TRBV5-1 and TRBJ2-5, with TRBD2 matching 8 bases. The CDR3 runs 16 residues. V shed 0 bases and J 6 bases; nucleotides not matched to a gene: 10. The germline CDR1 and CDR2 sequences are SGHRS and YFSETQ.